This T cell receptor (beta chain) was observed in a study of identical twins. TCRdb re-called the 5' RACE reads with MiXCR, one entry per CDR3 protein. The sample has approximately 500,000 distinct CDR3 sequences, approximately 16% seen once. These data were also filed under a second study, of yellow fever vaccine responses in identical twins.

The receptor comes from a woman aged 18-29 years in good health. The specimen was CD4+ T cells sorted from blood.

For the CDR3, the DNA is TGTGCCAGCAGCTTTGGGCCAAGTCAGGGGGTAGAGACCCAGTACTTC. It yields the protein CASSFGPSQGVETQYF. The chain links TRBV5-5 to TRBJ2-5, with TRBD1 matching over 7 bases. The CDR3 totals 16 residues. The germline gives CDR1 SGHKS, CDR2 YYEKEE (reference sequence). After removal of 2 bases from V and 4 bases from J, the junction contained 11 bases not matched to a gene. Full variable domain (missing parts from reference TRBV5-5 and TRBJ2-5): DAGVTQSPTHLIKTRGQQVTLRCSPISGHKSVSWYQQVLGQGPQFIFQYYEKEERGRGNFPDRFSARQFPNYSSELNVNALLLGDSALYLCASSFGPSQGVETQYFGPGTRLLVL.